This T cell receptor beta chain was sequenced for a study of technical replicates of blood from a few donors. Germline V gives CDR1 KGHSH, CDR2 LQKENI. Trimming took 1 base from V and 4 from J; bases not matched to a gene: 3. The CDR3 covers 14 residues. The assay was immunoSEQ multiplex PCR, and TCRdb's table has in-frame clones only and misses some. The sample contains around 83,000 clones, more than 90% of which appear only once. The chain recombines TRBV18 with TRBJ2-7; the match to TRBD2 covers 8 bases. The origin of this receptor is a human donor in good health. Some clones in this sample may be carry-over from other donors' samples. Sequencing was performed on T cells isolated from PBMCs. The CDR3 loop is CASSPLGLGYEQYF. Here the CDR3 DNA reads TGTGCCAGCTCACCACTGGGACTAGGATACGAGCAGTACTTC.